Below, 5 T cell receptor beta chains from the same sample are listed, as sequenced in a study of technical replicates of blood from a few donors. Assay: immunoSEQ multiplex PCR; the TCRdb copy retains only in-frame clones and omits some. The table includes about 74,000 clones, around 93% detected once. Sample: T cells isolated from PBMCs. Receptors were obtained from a human donor in good health.

V is TRBV6-5 and J is TRBJ1-1; possible D gene TRBD1, 5 bases. Trimming cost V 5 bases and J 0 bases, with 13 bases left between them. The CDR3 totals 15 residues. The germline CDR1 and CDR2 sequences are MNHEY and SVGAGI. The CDR3 DNA is TGTGCCAGCAGTCACCCCGGGGGGTTGAACACTGAAGCTTTCTTT. Its protein product is CASSHPGGLNTEAFF.

This clone occurred once. This sequence joins TRBV10-3 and TRBJ1-2; D is unresolved. Germline-derived CDR1 and CDR2 are ENHRY and SYGVKD. V dropped 0 bases and J dropped 2 bases, with 10 bases sitting between them. This CDR3 is built from 15 residues. This CDR3 reads CAISESNRVNYGYTF. CDR3 sequence (DNA): TGTGCCATCAGTGAGTCGAACCGGGTCAACTATGGCTACACCTTC.

The chain has TRBV19 and TRBJ1-3; D unresolved. Germline values: CDR1 LNHDA, CDR2 SQIVND (reference sequence). This CDR3 is built from 16 residues. V was trimmed by 3 bases and J by 0 bases, leaving 12 bases between them. This CDR3 reads CASSMAQTSSGNTIYF. Here the CDR3 DNA reads TGTGCCAGTAGTATGGCACAGACCAGCTCTGGAAACACCATATATTTT.

V and J are TRBV19 and TRBJ2-1; maybe TRBD1 (6 bases). The CDR3 sequence is 15 residues long. Germline CDR1 is LNHDA and CDR2 is SQIVND (reference sequence). V lost 5 bases to trimming and J lost 4 bases, with 15 bases between them. The CDR3 protein is CASSPRTALYNEQFF. CDR3 in DNA: TGTGCCAGTAGTCCCAGGACAGCCTTGTACAATGAGCAGTTCTTC.

The chain is built from TRBV10-3 and TRBJ1-1; 8 bases match TRBD1. The germline CDR1 and CDR2 sequences are ENHRY and SYGVKD. The CDR3 contains 14 residues. After removal of 7 bases from V and 1 base from J, the junction contained 5 bases not matched to a gene. The DNA of the CDR3 is TGTGCCATCAATCAGGGGGCGCAGAACACTGAAGCTTTCTTT. It specifies CAINQGAQNTEAFF.